This passage covers 29 T cell receptor beta chains from one sample sequenced in a study of T cell changes during pregnancy in multiple sclerosis. Sequenced by immunoSEQ multiplex PCR; TCRdb stores in-frame clones only, minus some. The sample comprises approximately 50,000 clones, about 94% of which are singletons, and less than 0.45% rests with the top ten. The sample here was CD4+ T cells from peripheral blood mononuclear cells, taken after pregnancy. These receptors all come from a female donor with multiple sclerosis, enrolled in a pregnancy study.

This clone appeared once. The chain carries TRBV28 and TRBJ1-2, with 9 bases fitting TRBD1. The CDR3 has 14 residues. In germline, CDR1 is MDHEN, CDR2 SYDVKM. J was trimmed by 2 bases and V by 5 bases; bases with no gene match: 3. In DNA, the CDR3 is TGTGCCAGCAGTGCCGACAGGGGGAACTATGGCTACACCTTC. Protein sequence: CASSADRGNYGYTF.

The chain uses TRBV14 and TRBJ1-2; D perhaps matches TRBD1 (5 bases). The germline V gene has CDR1 SGHDN and CDR2 FVKESK. The CDR3 runs to 16 residues. V shed 4 bases and J shed 5 bases, with 20 bases lying between them. This CDR3 reads CASSPPWLAGRYGYTF. Written as DNA, the CDR3 is TGTGCCAGCAGCCCGCCTTGGTTGGCGGGGCGGTATGGCTACACCTTC.

A word on this clone: This sample also contains other DNA sequences that code for the same CDR3. V and J are TRBV5-1 and TRBJ1-1; D is possibly TRBD1 (6 bases). The V end lost 5 bases, the J end lost 3 bases, and 8 bases lay between the germline ends. CDR3 size: 12 residues. In germline, CDR1 is SGHRS, CDR2 YFSETQ. CDR3 sequence: CASSTGYTEAFF. CDR3 coding DNA: TGCGCCAGCAGTACAGGGTACACTGAAGCTTTCTTT.

This chain connects TRBV7-2 to TRBJ2-4; a weak D match, TRBD2 (5 bases). With 3 bases removed from V and 3 bases from J, the gap between germline ends came to 18 bases. The CDR3 is 17 amino acids. Germline V gene lookup returns CDR1 SGHTA and CDR2 FQGNSA. The CDR3 spells CASSFPMAPRGKNIQYF. The CDR3 DNA reads TGTGCCAGCAGCTTCCCCATGGCCCCTCGGGGCAAAAACATTCAGTACTTC.

The rearrangement joins TRBV5-1 to TRBJ1-1; D remains ambiguous. From germline, CDR1 is SGHRS and CDR2 YFSETQ. This CDR3 has 13 amino acids. Trimming pared 5 bases from V and 2 bases from J, leaving 10 bases between. The CDR3 reads CASSQWRNTEAFF. For the CDR3, the DNA is TGCGCCAGCAGTCAGTGGAGAAACACTGAAGCTTTCTTT.

This chain links TRBV6-1 with TRBJ1-5; D not certain. The ends were cut back, 2 bases at V and 4 bases at J, with 6 bases in the middle. CDR1 and CDR2 from the germline V gene are MNHNS and SASEGT. CDR3 size: 13 residues. CDR3 DNA sequence: TGTGCCAGCAGTGAACAGGTAAATCAGCCCCAGCATTTT. It specifies CASSEQVNQPQHF.

The chain employs TRBV19 and TRBJ2-1; 7 bases align to TRBD1. The CDR3 consists of 14 residues. Germline V gene lookup returns CDR1 LNHDA and CDR2 SQIVND (reference sequence). J lost 6 bases, V lost 4 bases, and 6 bases had no gene match. The CDR3 coding sequence is TGTGCCAGTAGTAGCTGGGGACAGTTCAATGAGCAGTTCTTC. It encodes CASSSWGQFNEQFF.

V gene TRBV19 combines with J gene TRBJ2-5; 9 nucleotides agree with TRBD1. The J segment lost 5 bases and the V segment lost 8 bases, leaving 9 bases of the junction unmatched. Germline V gene data show CDR1 as LNHDA and CDR2 as SQIVND (reference sequence). The CDR3 totals 14 residues. The CDR3 sequence is CASGRTGGTETQYF. The DNA for the CDR3 is TGTGCCAGTGGACGAACAGGGGGCACGGAGACCCAGTACTTC.

The chain combines TRBV27 with TRBJ2-7; 7 bases align to TRBD1. The germline gives CDR1 MNHEY, CDR2 SMNVEV (reference sequence). J lost 4 bases, V lost 2 bases, and 8 bases had no gene match. The CDR3 is 15 amino acids. In DNA, the CDR3 is TGTGCCAGCAGTTTAGGAAGGGGGCGCGGGTACGAGCAGTACTTC. As protein: CASSLGRGRGYEQYF.

CDR3 protein: CASSQGYRHGYTF. The DNA for the CDR3 is TGCGCCAGCAGCCAAGGCTACAGACATGGCTACACCTTC. The chain joins TRBV4-3 to TRBJ1-2; D ambiguous. Trimming took off 1 base at V and 6 bases at J, with 9 bases between the two ends. The CDR3 runs to 13 residues. Germline V gene data show CDR1 as LGHNA and CDR2 as YSLEER.

This clone showed up just a few times. V is TRBV23-1 and J is TRBJ2-7, with 10 bases that match TRBD2. TRBV23-1 is classed as an ORF, of uncertain function. V dropped 11 bases and J dropped 5; count of bases not matched to a gene: 12. The CDR3 extends over 14 amino acids. CDR3 DNA sequence: TGCGCCTCTCAGGGGCTAGCGGGAGTTCACGAGCAGTACTTC. Protein sequence: CASQGLAGVHEQYF.

This chain uses TRBV2 with TRBJ2-3; D unresolved. The CDR3 is 15 residues long. Trimming took off 8 bases at V and 2 bases at J, with 17 bases between the two ends. The germline CDR1 and CDR2 sequences are SNHLY and FYNNEI. The CDR3 reads CASADRGSYTDTQYF. The CDR3 nucleotides are TGTGCCAGCGCCGACCGCGGAAGCTACACAGATACGCAGTATTTT.

The CDR3 loop reads CASNTRLAKNIQYF. Here the CDR3 DNA reads TGTGCCAGCAATACGAGACTAGCCAAAAACATTCAGTACTTC. The rearrangement links TRBV27 to TRBJ2-4; D unclear. The CDR3 length is 14 residues. CDR1 is MNHEY, CDR2 SMNVEV, per germline (reference sequence). V lost 7 bases and J lost 0, with 10 bases in between.

This clone was detected once. This rearrangement joins TRBV7-9 to TRBJ1-1; D remains unclear. CDR3 size: 13 residues. Trimming took off 1 base at V and 7 bases at J, with 10 bases between the two ends. Germline V gene lookup returns CDR1 SEHNR and CDR2 FQNEAQ (reference sequence). Written as DNA, the CDR3 is TGTGCCAGCAGCTTAGTCGTTTCCAGTGAAGCTTTCTTT. This encodes CASSLVVSSEAFF.

The chain is built from TRBV7-2 and TRBJ2-7, with 8 bases aligning to TRBD2. Looked up from germline, CDR1 is SGHTA and CDR2 is FQGNSA. The trim removed 5 bases at V and 6 bases at J, leaving 12 bases unmatched. CDR3 length: 15 amino acids. CDR3 sequence (DNA): TGTGCCAGCAGCCGCAATAGCGGGGCCCCCCTCGAGCAGTACTTC. Its protein is CASSRNSGAPLEQYF. Together with reference TRBV7-2 and TRBJ2-7, the CDR3 gives the full variable domain: GAGVSQSPSNKVTEKGKDVELRCDPISGHTALYWYRQSLGQGLEFLIYFQGNSAPDKSGLPSDRFSAERTGGSVSTLTIQRTQQEDSAVYLCASSRNSGAPLEQYFGPGTRLTVT.

The CDR3 coding sequence is TGCGCCAGCAGCTTTACTAGCGGTACTAGCACAGATACGCAGTATTTT. Translating it yields CASSFTSGTSTDTQYF. The rearrangement uses TRBV5-1 and TRBJ2-3; 8 bases line up with TRBD2. Trimming cost V 2 bases and J 0 bases; bases outside gene matches: 5. Per germline, CDR1 SGHRS and CDR2 YFSETQ. The CDR3 runs 16 residues.

The J gene is TRBJ2-3, the V gene TRBV27; TRBD2 matches at 13 bases. Germline CDR1 reads MNHEY; CDR2 reads SMNVEV (reference sequence). The length of the CDR3 is 16 residues. J was trimmed by 4 bases and V by 5 bases; bases with no gene match: 6. The chain's CDR3 is CASSPTSGRASDTQYF. The CDR3 coding sequence is TGTGCCAGCAGTCCAACTAGCGGGAGGGCGTCAGATACGCAGTATTTT.

The rearrangement uses TRBV19 and TRBJ2-7, with D possibly TRBD1 on 5 matching bases. The CDR3 is made up of 14 amino acids. Germline V gene data show CDR1 as LNHDA and CDR2 as SQIVND (reference sequence). Trimming removed 3 bases from V and 0 bases from J, with 9 bases in between. The CDR3 region is CASSMGRASYEQYF. DNA for the CDR3: TGTGCCAGTAGTATGGGCAGGGCCTCCTACGAGCAGTACTTC.

The chain couples TRBV5-1 to TRBJ1-1; D call uncertain. The CDR3 covers 13 residues. The germline gives CDR1 SGHRS, CDR2 YFSETQ. With 4 bases removed from V and 1 base from J, the gap between germline ends came to 8 bases. Here the CDR3 reads CASSEPGNTEAFF. In DNA, the CDR3 is TGCGCCAGCAGCGAGCCCGGGAACACTGAAGCTTTCTTT.

The V call is TRBV30, the J call TRBJ2-1, with TRBD2 identical over 8 bases. The CDR3 sequence is 18 residues long. CDR1 is GTSNPN, CDR2 SVGIG, per germline (reference sequence). Trimming took 5 bases from V and 0 from J; bases not matched to a gene: 15. The CDR3 region is CAWWGIGASGFSYNEQFF. DNA of the CDR3: TGTGCCTGGTGGGGGATCGGGGCTAGCGGGTTCTCCTACAATGAGCAGTTCTTC.

This clone was seen a few times. CDR3 DNA: TGTGCCAGCAGCCAAGCAGGGATGAACACTGAAGCTTTCTTT. Protein: CASSQAGMNTEAFF. The chain joins TRBV14 to TRBJ1-1; TRBD1 is a possible D gene (5 bases). The CDR3 loop spans 14 amino acids. The germline V and J ends were trimmed by 1 base and 0 bases, with 6 bases remaining between them. CDR1 is SGHDN, CDR2 FVKESK, per germline.

V gene TRBV5-1 combines with J gene TRBJ1-2; a possible D gene is TRBD1 (6 bases). The CDR3 totals 14 residues. CDR1 is SGHRS, CDR2 YFSETQ, per germline. V was shortened by 1 base and J by 7 bases, with 14 bases between the two germline ends. Here the CDR3 reads CASSLTGKEGGYTF. CDR3 nucleotides: TGCGCCAGCAGCTTGACAGGGAAAGAGGGTGGCTACACCTTC.

The sample holds a few counts of this clone. V and J are TRBV9 and TRBJ1-3; 9 nucleotides agree with TRBD1. J was trimmed by 5 bases and V by 4 bases; bases with no gene match: 7. CDR3 length equals 15 residues. Germline V lookup: CDR1 SGDLS, CDR2 YYNGEE. CDR3 in amino acids: CASSTGQGSRNTIYF. The CDR3 DNA follows: TGTGCCAGCAGCACCGGACAGGGGAGTCGAAACACCATATATTTT.

This clone was counted once. Here the CDR3 DNA reads TGTGCCAGTAGTAGAGACAGGGGGCTTGGCTACGAGCAGTACTTC. It codes for CASSRDRGLGYEQYF. The V and J genes are TRBV19 and TRBJ2-7; 10 bases align to TRBD1. CDR1 and CDR2 (germline): LNHDA, SQIVND (reference sequence). The CDR3 covers 15 residues. Trimming cost V 4 bases and J 3 bases; bases outside gene matches: 6.

The chain recombines TRBV27 with TRBJ2-1; D perhaps matches TRBD2 (6 bases). Germline CDR1 reads MNHEY; CDR2 reads SMNVEV (reference sequence). V was cut by 6 bases and J by 4 bases, with 16 bases left in between. The CDR3 is 15 amino acids. The CDR3 here is CASRFVSGVYNEQFF. The CDR3 nucleotides read TGTGCCAGCAGATTCGTTAGCGGAGTATACAATGAGCAGTTCTTC.

The chain links TRBV19 to TRBJ2-2; maybe TRBD2 (5 bases). There are 16 residues in the CDR3. Deletions cut 5 bases from V and 3 bases from J, with 16 bases between. Looked up from germline, CDR1 is LNHDA and CDR2 is SQIVND (reference sequence). CDR3 sequence reads: CASSPNGRRYTGELFF. As DNA, the CDR3 is TGTGCCAGTAGTCCCAATGGGCGGAGGTACACCGGGGAGCTGTTTTTT.

The chain recombines TRBV5-1 with TRBJ2-7, with a weak D call TRBD1 (5 bases). With 3 bases removed from V and 4 bases from J, the gap between germline ends came to 17 bases. The CDR3 spans 15 residues. Germline values: CDR1 SGHRS, CDR2 YFSETQ. The DNA of the CDR3 is TGCGCCAGCAGCTCGAGCATCATCAGGGTGTACGAGCAGTACTTC. This encodes CASSSSIIRVYEQYF.

The rearrangement joins TRBV30 to TRBJ2-7, with TRBD1 matching over 7 bases. V gave up 0 bases and J gave up 6 bases; unmatched junction bases: 5. The length of the CDR3 is 13 residues. Germline values: CDR1 GTSNPN, CDR2 SVGIG (reference sequence). Here the CDR3 DNA reads TGTGCCTGGAGTGTTAAGGGGGCGGGCGAGCAGTACTTC. Encoded protein: CAWSVKGAGEQYF. The full variable domain, in which reference TRBV30 and TRBJ2-7 provide the parts outside the CDR3, is SQTIHQWPATLVQPVGSPLSLECTVEGTSNPNLYWYRQAAGRGLQLLFYSVGIGQISSEVPQNLSASRPQDRQFILSSKKLLLSDSGFYLCAWSVKGAGEQYFGPGTRLTVT.

This chain uses TRBV11-2 with TRBJ2-4, with 9 bases matching TRBD1. CDR1 is SGHAT, CDR2 FQNNGV, per germline. The ends lost 5 bases at V and 0 bases at J; junction bases unmatched: 5. The CDR3 loop spans 16 amino acids. Here the CDR3 DNA reads TGTGCCAGCAGCACCGGGACAGGGCTAGCCAAAAACATTCAGTACTTC. Its protein product is CASSTGTGLAKNIQYF.